The 10 T cell receptor beta chains below were found in one sample sequenced in a study of identical twins. TCRdb re-called the 5' RACE reads with MiXCR, one entry per CDR3 protein. The sample contains a few hundred thousand distinct CDR3 sequences, more than 9% of which appear only once. This sample also belongs to another study, concerning yellow fever vaccine responses in identical twins.

Sequenced sample: PBMCs. The receptor set was obtained from a woman in her late teens or twenties in good health.

This clonotype was counted between two and nine times. V usage is TRBV30 and J usage is TRBJ1-3; 7 bases map to TRBD1. The CDR3 is 16 residues long. Germline V gives CDR1 GTSNPN, CDR2 SVGIG (reference sequence). V dropped 2 bases and J dropped 0; count of bases not matched to a gene: 7. DNA for the CDR3: TGTGCCTGGAGTCCACAGGGGAAACGCTCTGGAAACACCATATATTTT. Amino acids: CAWSPQGKRSGNTIYF.

This clonotype was seen repeatedly, ten times or more. The V call is TRBV7-9, the J call TRBJ2-7; perhaps TRBD1 as D (5 bases). The V end was cut by 6 bases, the J end by 6 bases, with 12 bases between. CDR3 length: 12 residues. Germline CDR1 SEHNR, CDR2 FQNEAQ (reference sequence). As DNA, the CDR3 is TGTGCCAGCAGTCTTCAGGGCCCCGAGCAGTACTTC. This translates into CASSLQGPEQYF.

This clonotype came up many times. V is TRBV7-8 and J is TRBJ2-5; 12 positions match TRBD2. Germline CDR1 SGHVS, CDR2 FQNEAQ. This CDR3 spans 16 amino acids. The V segment lost 2 bases and the J segment 5 bases; nucleotides outside the gene matches: 6. The CDR3, as DNA: TGTGCCAGCAGCTTACTAGCGGGAGGGCCTGGGGAGACCCAGTACTTC. This gives the protein CASSLLAGGPGETQYF. Complete variable domain (other parts from reference TRBV7-8 and TRBJ2-5): GAGVSQSPRYKVAKRGQDVALRCDPISGHVSLFWYQQALGQGPEFLTYFQNEAQLDKSGLPSDRFFAERPEGSVSTLKIQRTQQEDSAVYLCASSLLAGGPGETQYFGPGTRLLVL.

The chain recombines TRBV19 with TRBJ2-1; 10 bases match TRBD2. Germline CDR1 LNHDA, CDR2 SQIVND (reference sequence). The junction had 9 bases not matched to a gene; V was cut back by 9 bases and J by 4 bases. The CDR3 extends over 15 amino acids. The DNA of the CDR3 is TGTGCCAGCCGAGACCTAGCGGGAGTGTACAATGAGCAGTTCTTC. Amino acid sequence: CASRDLAGVYNEQFF.

This clonotype was seen a few times. V is TRBV10-3 and J is TRBJ1-2; TRBD1 matches 9 bases. Germline V CDR1 and CDR2: ENHRY, SYGVKD. The CDR3 extends over 18 amino acids. The ends lost 3 bases at V and 4 bases at J; junction bases unmatched: 15. The CDR3 region is CAISDLNGTGSSGYGYTF. CDR3 DNA sequence: TGTGCCATCAGTGATTTGAATGGGACAGGGTCAAGCGGCTATGGCTACACCTTC.

This clonotype was seen ten or more times. J is TRBJ1-4 and V is TRBV2, with D unresolved. Germline lookup yields CDR1 SNHLY and CDR2 FYNNEI. Trimming left V 4 bases short and J 9 bases short, with 18 bases between. The length of the CDR3 is 15 residues. The DNA of the CDR3 is TGTGCCAGCAGTGGTGGGAGGAGCCCCTCGAAAAAACTGTTTTTT. Its translation is CASSGGRSPSKKLFF.

This clonotype showed up many times. V is TRBV7-2 and J is TRBJ2-3, with D uncertain. V gave up 1 base and J gave up 0 bases, with 8 bases separating them. This CDR3 contains 15 residues. Germline lookup yields CDR1 SGHTA and CDR2 FQGNSA. The CDR3 spells CASSLGPASTDTQYF. CDR3 bases: TGTGCCAGCAGCTTAGGGCCGGCTAGCACAGATACGCAGTATTTT.

This clonotype was picked up many times. V is TRBV20-1 and J is TRBJ1-2; D gene unclear. With 3 bases removed from V and 1 base from J, the gap between germline ends came to 6 bases. This CDR3 is built from 12 residues. In germline, CDR1 is DFQATT, CDR2 SNEGSKA (reference sequence). The CDR3 loop reads CSASPDNYGYTF. The CDR3 nucleotides read TGCAGTGCTAGTCCTGATAACTATGGCTACACCTTC.

This clonotype was detected a few times. The chain couples TRBV5-1 to TRBJ2-2; the D gene is possibly TRBD1 (5 bases). Germline V lookup: CDR1 SGHRS, CDR2 YFSETQ. CDR3 length: 14 amino acids. Trimming pared 4 bases from V and 8 bases from J, leaving 15 bases between. The CDR3 is CASSPAPGRGELFF. CDR3 nucleotide sequence: TGCGCCAGCAGCCCGGCGCCAGGGCGGGGGGAGCTGTTTTTT.

The CDR3 DNA follows: TGTGCCAGCAGTGTCCGGCTCCGACTAGCCGGTGAGACCCAGTACTTC. This sequence encodes CASSVRLRLAGETQYF. V is TRBV28 and J is TRBJ2-5; 7 positions match TRBD2. There are 16 residues in the CDR3. The V gene end was trimmed by 5 bases and the J gene end by 5 bases; junction bases not matched to a gene: 14. Germline V CDR1 and CDR2: MDHEN, SYDVKM.